This T cell receptor (beta chain) is drawn from a study of T cell responses to AZD1222 COVID-19 vaccine. Study-level findings and limits: CD4 TCRs associated with vaccination spanned spike, dominating at 160-218 and 743-854. Donors were mostly white British, more females; clonal diversity possibly underestimated.

Data came from immunoSEQ multiplex PCR; TCRdb stores just in-frame clones and leaves some out. The repertoire has 95,000 to 150,000 clones, over 75% of them found once; the top ten carry 7.2%. As for this clone: No antigen is known for it.

Trimming pared 7 bases from V and 7 bases from J, leaving 17 bases between. In germline, CDR1 is GTSNPN, CDR2 SVGIG (reference sequence). The CDR3 totals 13 residues. Specimen: peripheral blood, collected on day 0 of AZD1222 vaccination. This sequence was found in an adult in good health. The chain is built from TRBV30 and TRBJ2-1, with D perhaps assigned TRBD1 or TRBD2 (5 bases each). The chain's CDR3 is CALNSGANNEQFF. CDR3 nucleotides: TGTGCCTTGAATTCCGGGGCGAATAATGAGCAGTTCTTC.